The rows below give T cell receptor beta chains drawn from one sample of a study of blood T cell repertoires in COVID-19. Measured with immunoSEQ multiplex PCR; TCRdb has only the in-frame clones, and not every one. The profile shows approximately 70,000 clones, 91% of them singletons. The specimen sequenced was peripheral blood. The receptors come from a man aged 35-49 years with COVID-19, enrolled during active disease. The CDR3 runs from the conserved cysteine through the conserved F or W. A D gene is named only where the DNA matches it firmly. The size field is filled for only some rows; it gives once, few, many or a size class.

V gene	clone size	J gene	D gene	CDR3 DNA	CDR3 protein
TRBV20-1	.	TRBJ2-1	TRBD1	TGCAGTGCTAGTGAGGGGACAGACTACAATGAGCAGTTCTTC	CSASEGTDYNEQFF
TRBV2	.	TRBJ1-3	.	TGTGCCAGCAGGACAGAGGGAAACACCATATATTTT	CASRTEGNTIYF
TRBV19	.	TRBJ1-2	.	TGTGCCAGTAGTAGCGACGTGGACAGAACTGCTTATGGCTACACCTTC	CASSSDVDRTAYGYTF
TRBV12-3/TRBV12-4	.	TRBJ2-7	.	TGTGCCAGCAGGGGGCAGGGTCGGTACGAGCAGTACTTC	CASRGQGRYEQYF
TRBV6-5	.	TRBJ1-5	.	TGTGCCAGCACCCCCTTCCAGGATAGCAATCAGCCCCAGCATTTT	CASTPFQDSNQPQHF
TRBV19	.	TRBJ2-1	TRBD2	TGTGCCAGTACCCTTAGCGGGGGGAACCACAATGAGCAGTTCTTC	CASTLSGGNHNEQFF
TRBV28	.	TRBJ1-5	.	TGTGCCAGCAGTACGGGTCTTCAGCCCCAGCATTTT	CASSTGLQPQHF
TRBV19	.	TRBJ2-3	TRBD2	TGTGCCAGTAGTCCGTCCGGGACTAGCGGGGGGAGCACAGATACGCAGTATTTT	CASSPSGTSGGSTDTQYF
TRBV2	.	TRBJ1-5	.	TGTGCCAGCAGTGCGGGGGGGGATCGACCCCAGCATTTT	CASSAGGDRPQHF
TRBV7-8	.	TRBJ1-1	TRBD1	TGTGCCAGCAGCTTTGGACAGGGGGATGGAACTGAAGCTTTCTTT	CASSFGQGDGTEAFF
TRBV3-1/TRBV3-2	.	TRBJ1-2	.	TGTGCCAGCAGCCAAGTGAACAGGGATTACTATGGCTACACCTTC	CASSQVNRDYYGYTF
TRBV7-3	.	TRBJ2-1	TRBD1	TGTGCCAGCAGCCAGGGGGGACAGGCCAATGAGCAGTTCTTC	CASSQGGQANEQFF
TRBV29-1	.	TRBJ2-3	TRBD1	TGCAGCGTAGGACAGGGCACAGATACGCAGTATTTT	CSVGQGTDTQYF
TRBV29-1	.	TRBJ2-1	TRBD2	TGCAGCGTTGATAGCGGGGGAAGCTCCTACAATGAGCAGTTCTTC	CSVDSGGSSYNEQFF
TRBV7-7	.	TRBJ2-7	.	TGTGCCAGCAGCTTAAGGCCGGCAGGGGTCCACGAGCAGTACTTC	CASSLRPAGVHEQYF
TRBV3-1/TRBV3-2	.	TRBJ1-3	TRBD1	TGTGCCAGCAGCCAAGGTTCCGGGACAGCGAACACCATATATTTT	CASSQGSGTANTIYF
TRBV27	.	TRBJ1-1	.	TGTGCCAGCAGTCTACAGACAGGGAACACTGAAGCTTTCTTT	CASSLQTGNTEAFF
TRBV19	.	TRBJ1-2	TRBD1	TGTGCCAGTAGTATCGGACAGGGGGCGCTTGGCTACACCTTC	CASSIGQGALGYTF
TRBV7-6	.	TRBJ2-5	.	TGTGCCAGCAGCACCCCGGAGGTGGCCCAGTACTTC	CASSTPEVAQYF
TRBV6-6	.	TRBJ2-5	.	TGTGCCAGCAGTTACTCGGGGGGGGCGTACGGGACCCAGTACTTC	CASSYSGGAYGTQYF
TRBV5-1	.	TRBJ1-1	TRBD1	TGCGCCAGCAGGACAGGGACCAACACTGAAGCTTTCTTT	CASRTGTNTEAFF
TRBV10-3	once	TRBJ1-1	.	TGTGCCATCAGGGACGGGCTTGGAGGGACTGAAGCTTTCTTT	CAIRDGLGGTEAFF
TRBV7-2	.	TRBJ2-3	TRBD2	TGTGCCAGCAGCTTAGAACTAGCTAGCGGGTGGCAGTATTTT	CASSLELASGWQYF
TRBV5-4	once	TRBJ1-2	TRBD1	TGTGCCAGCAGCTTCAAGGACAGGATCGATGGCTACACCTTC	CASSFKDRIDGYTF
TRBV10-3	once	TRBJ2-7	.	TGTGCCAGCGGACAGAGCAACGAGCAGTACTTC	CASGQSNEQYF
TRBV10-3	.	TRBJ1-5	.	TGTGCCATCAGTGGGGGGGGTTCAGTCGGCAATCAGCCCCAGCATTTT	CAISGGGSVGNQPQHF
TRBV2	.	TRBJ2-7	TRBD1	TGTGCCAGCAGTGCCAGGGACAGAGGCGAGCAGTACTTC	CASSARDRGEQYF
TRBV9	.	TRBJ2-1	.	TGTGCCAGCAGCGTAGGCACTACTGATGAGCAGTTCTTC	CASSVGTTDEQFF
TRBV23-1	.	TRBJ1-5	.	TGCGCCAGCAGTCAATGGGAGGGGACTGCCTGCAATCAGCCCCAGCATTTT	CASSQWEGTACNQPQHF
TRBV5-1	.	TRBJ1-2	TRBD1	TGCGCCAGCAGCTTGGCCGGACAGGGTGCTGGCTACACCTTC	CASSLAGQGAGYTF
TRBV5-5	.	TRBJ1-1	TRBD1	TGTGCCAGCAGTCGACGACAGGGGGCGGAGAACACTGAAGCTTTCTTT	CASSRRQGAENTEAFF
TRBV6-5	.	TRBJ2-1	TRBD1	TGTGCCAGCCAGGGGGCTAACTCCTACAATGAGCAGTTCTTC	CASQGANSYNEQFF
TRBV7-8	.	TRBJ2-2	.	TGTGCCAGCAGCCCCCTGACAAGCACCGGGGAGCTGTTTTTT	CASSPLTSTGELFF
TRBV7-6	.	TRBJ2-3	TRBD2	TGTGCCAGCAGCAACGGGGGGGCTGATACGCAGTATTTT	CASSNGGADTQYF
TRBV6-5	.	TRBJ2-7	.	TGTGCCAGCAGTTACACAGGGAAAACCTACGAGCAGTACTTC	CASSYTGKTYEQYF
TRBV5-8	.	TRBJ2-7	TRBD1	TGTGCCAGCAGCGCATGGGGACAGGGGCGTTCCTACGAGCAGTACTTC	CASSAWGQGRSYEQYF
TRBV18	.	TRBJ1-1	TRBD1	TGTGCCAGCTCACGGGACAGGGATGAAGCTTTCTTT	CASSRDRDEAFF
TRBV30	.	TRBJ2-7	.	TGTGCCTGTACGGGATCCACCCGGTACGAGCAGTACTTC	CACTGSTRYEQYF
TRBV5-4	.	TRBJ2-3	.	TGTGCCAGCAGCTCGGGACAAGTCACAGATACGCAGTATTTT	CASSSGQVTDTQYF
TRBV5-1	.	TRBJ2-7	TRBD1	TGCGCCAGCAGCTTGGGGGACAGGGGCTCCTACGAGCAGTACTTC	CASSLGDRGSYEQYF
TRBV4-1	.	TRBJ1-2	.	TGCGCCAGCAGCCCTCAGGAGGTGGGCAACTATGGCTACACCTTC	CASSPQEVGNYGYTF
TRBV11-2	once	TRBJ1-2	TRBD1	TGTGCCAGCAGCTCTCCTCGCCGGGACAGGGGGGATGGCTACACCTTC	CASSSPRRDRGDGYTF
TRBV11-2	.	TRBJ1-4	.	TGTGCCAGCAGCTACGATAGTAATGAAAAACTGTTTTTT	CASSYDSNEKLFF
TRBV5-1	.	TRBJ2-1	.	TGCGCCAGCAGCCAACATGGGGCGGTTAATGAGCAGTTCTTC	CASSQHGAVNEQFF
TRBV5-1	.	TRBJ2-1	TRBD1	TGCGCCAGCAGCTTGGTTAGGGACAGGAGCAGTGGGTTCTTC	CASSLVRDRSSGFF
TRBV28	.	TRBJ1-6	.	TGTGCCAGCAGTTCCTCCCATAATTCACCCCTCCACTTT	CASSSSHNSPLHF
TRBV6-2/TRBV6-3	.	TRBJ1-1	.	TGTGCCAGCAGTTACTCGACATCCAAGACTGAAGCTTTCTTT	CASSYSTSKTEAFF
TRBV29-1	.	TRBJ1-2	TRBD1	TGCAGCGCTTACGACAGGGACTATGGCTACACCTTC	CSAYDRDYGYTF
TRBV6-5	.	TRBJ1-4	TRBD1	TGTGCCAGCGGAGACAGGGTGTCTAATGAAAAACTGTTTTTT	CASGDRVSNEKLFF